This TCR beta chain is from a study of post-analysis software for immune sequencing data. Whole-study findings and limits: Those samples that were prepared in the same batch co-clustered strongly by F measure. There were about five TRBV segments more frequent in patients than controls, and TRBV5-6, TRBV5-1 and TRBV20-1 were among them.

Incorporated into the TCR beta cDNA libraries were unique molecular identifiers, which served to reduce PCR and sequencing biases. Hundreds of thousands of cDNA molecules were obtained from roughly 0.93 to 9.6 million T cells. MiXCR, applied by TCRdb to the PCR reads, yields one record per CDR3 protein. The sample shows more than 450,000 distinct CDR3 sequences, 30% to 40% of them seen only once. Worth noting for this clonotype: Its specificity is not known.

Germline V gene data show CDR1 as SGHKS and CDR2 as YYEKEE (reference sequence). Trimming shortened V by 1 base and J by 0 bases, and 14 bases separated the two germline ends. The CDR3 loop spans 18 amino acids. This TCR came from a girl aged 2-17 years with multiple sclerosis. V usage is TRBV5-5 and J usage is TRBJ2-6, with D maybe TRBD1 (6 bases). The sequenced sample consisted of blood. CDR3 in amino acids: CASSLSPGQPSGANVLTF. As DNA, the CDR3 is TGTGCCAGCAGCTTGAGTCCCGGACAGCCCTCTGGGGCCAACGTCCTGACTTTC.